Below are 14 T cell receptor beta chains sequenced from a single sample in a study of cytomegalovirus exposure and HLA in healthy donors. PCR was performed using 60 Vbeta and 13 Jbeta primers. Only in-frame clones appear in the TCRdb table, and some are missing; sequencing was by immunoSEQ multiplex PCR. The sample yields over 150,000 clones, roughly 70% seen once. Material: PBMCs. The receptor source for this set is a woman in her thirties or forties in good health and CMV-seropositive.

The J gene is TRBJ2-7, the V gene TRBV10-3; a possible D gene is TRBD1 (5 bases). CDR1 and CDR2 (germline): ENHRY, SYGVKD. The CDR3 spans 14 residues. V lost 1 base, J lost 0 bases, and 7 bases lay in between. Written as DNA, the CDR3 is TGTGCCATCAGTGAGTTAGGGGACTCCTACGAGCAGTACTTC. Translating gives CAISELGDSYEQYF.

The chain recombines TRBV5-1 with TRBJ1-2, with D unresolved. CDR3 length: 13 amino acids. CDR1 is SGHRS, CDR2 YFSETQ, per germline. The ends were cut back, 0 bases at V and 13 bases at J, with 16 bases in the middle. As DNA, the CDR3 is TGCGCCAGCAGCTTGGCCGATCGAGTTCCGAGCACCTTC. It translates to CASSLADRVPSTF.

The V call is TRBV4-2, the J call TRBJ2-7; perhaps TRBD1 as D (6 bases). This CDR3 is 15 amino acids long. Trimming pared 0 bases from V and 2 bases from J, leaving 11 bases between. CDR1 and CDR2 (germline): LGHNA, YNFKEQ. CDR3 nucleotide sequence: TGTGCCAGCAGCCAAGATGTGGACAGAACCTACGAGCAGTACTTC. It is translated as CASSQDVDRTYEQYF.

This clone was seen a handful of times. The V call is TRBV7-9, the J call TRBJ1-1, with D possibly TRBD1 on 6 matching bases. The CDR3 runs 15 residues. Per the germline V gene, CDR1 is SEHNR and CDR2 is FQNEAQ (reference sequence). V was trimmed by 6 bases and J by 1 base, leaving 15 bases between them. The CDR3 is CASRGAGAKNTEAFF. CDR3 bases: TGTGCCAGCAGGGGAGCAGGGGCGAAGAACACTGAAGCTTTCTTT.

The chain is built from TRBV5-1 and TRBJ2-5; D not certain. Germline V gene data show CDR1 as SGHRS and CDR2 as YFSETQ. V was cut by 4 bases and J by 2 bases, with 9 bases left in between. CDR3 length equals 13 residues. The chain's CDR3 is CASSPEIQETQYF. CDR3 sequence (DNA): TGCGCCAGCAGCCCAGAAATACAAGAGACCCAGTACTTC.

The chain employs TRBV7-9 and TRBJ1-2, with D unclear. V lost 1 base and J lost 3, with 6 bases in between. This CDR3 region has 13 residues. Germline CDR1 is SEHNR and CDR2 is FQNEAQ (reference sequence). The CDR3 DNA sequence: TGTGCCAGCAGCTTAGGGGCAGACTATGGCTACACCTTC. This encodes CASSLGADYGYTF.

The V call is TRBV5-1, the J call TRBJ1-2, with 8 bases fitting TRBD1. This CDR3 comprises 15 residues. Germline V CDR1 and CDR2: SGHRS, YFSETQ. J lost 0 bases, V lost 4 bases, and 5 bases had no gene match. CDR3 sequence reads: CASSDGTGANYGYTF. CDR3 DNA: TGCGCCAGCAGCGATGGGACAGGAGCTAACTATGGCTACACCTTC.

This clone occurred a few times. This chain uses TRBV4-3 with TRBJ2-7, with 7 bases lining up with TRBD1. Germline CDR1 LGHNA, CDR2 YSLEER. The trim removed 4 bases at V and 6 bases at J, leaving 6 bases unmatched. This CDR3 has 13 residues. CDR3 in amino acids: CASSPDRIGEQYF. The CDR3, as DNA: TGCGCCAGCAGCCCGGACAGGATTGGCGAGCAGTACTTC.

The CDR3 is CASSLLGGANYGYTF. CDR3 nucleotide sequence: TGTGCCAGCAGCTTACTAGGCGGAGCTAACTATGGCTACACCTTC. The chain is built from TRBV7-8 and TRBJ1-2; D unclear. CDR3 length equals 15 residues. Germline CDR1 SGHVS, CDR2 FQNEAQ. Trimming took 2 bases from V and 0 from J, leaving 10 bases between them.

V usage is TRBV27 and J usage is TRBJ1-1; D is uncertain. The CDR3 is made up of 14 amino acids. CDR1 is MNHEY, CDR2 SMNVEV, per germline (reference sequence). Trimming removed 4 bases from V and 1 base from J, with 10 bases in between. The CDR3 sequence: CASSSPLPNTEAFF. In DNA, the CDR3 is TGTGCCAGCAGTTCTCCCCTTCCGAACACTGAAGCTTTCTTT.

This clone was picked up a small number of times. V gene TRBV5-6 combines with J gene TRBJ2-7, with TRBD2 as a possible D gene (6 bases). This CDR3 is built from 15 residues. Germline V gene data show CDR1 as SGHDT and CDR2 as YYEEEE. V dropped 6 bases and J dropped 2 bases, with 18 bases sitting between them. CDR3 DNA sequence: TGTGCCAGCAACACCCTGGGGGGTGCGACCTACGAGCAGTACTTC. Its translation: CASNTLGGATYEQYF.

The chain combines TRBV18 with TRBJ1-2; TRBD1 matches 9 bases. The CDR3 runs to 14 residues. Germline V gene lookup returns CDR1 KGHSH and CDR2 LQKENI. Germline trimming cut 5 bases from V and 6 bases from J; bases unmatched to any gene: 7. CDR3 region: CASSSTGTGNGYTF. Here the CDR3 DNA reads TGTGCCAGCTCATCAACCGGGACAGGGAATGGCTACACCTTC.

This clone was recorded only once. The V call is TRBV7-2, the J call TRBJ1-3; 9 bases line up with TRBD1. This CDR3 has 17 residues. The germline gives CDR1 SGHTA, CDR2 FQGNSA. J gave up 2 bases and V 1 base, and 6 bases lay outside the gene matches. The CDR3 spells CASSLGTGDRAGNTIYF. The CDR3, as DNA: TGTGCCAGCAGCTTAGGTACTGGGGACAGGGCTGGAAACACCATATATTTT.

This clone is a singleton in its sample. The chain is built from TRBV10-3 and TRBJ2-5, with a possible D match to TRBD1 (5 bases). Trimming removed 4 bases at V and 2 bases at J, with 11 bases between. CDR1 ENHRY and CDR2 SYGVKD come from the germline V gene. CDR3 length: 14 residues. The DNA of the CDR3 is TGTGCCATCAGTGGGGGCTATTATCAAGAGACCCAGTACTTC. Translation gives CAISGGYYQETQYF.